In its sample, the clone carrying this T cell receptor (beta chain) was seen a few times. This sample is part of a study of T-cell memory formation after mild COVID-19. Via MiXCR, TCRdb re-called the 5' RACE reads, giving one row per CDR3 protein. The sample lists tens of thousands of distinct CDR3 sequences, 12% seen once, with more than 20% in the top ten. CDR3 length equals 18 residues. J was trimmed by 5 bases and V by 3 bases; bases with no gene match: 16. Germline CDR1 and CDR2: KGHDR and SFDVKD. The sequenced sample was PBMCs or a T cell subset sorted from them (not recorded which). The chain couples TRBV24-1 to TRBJ2-5, with 8 bases fitting TRBD1. This receptor was taken from a man between 18 and 35 years old who had mild COVID-19 (a few samples of this study predate the infection). Cell type and time point are not known. CDR3 bases: TGTGCCACCAGTGATCACCGAGACAGGGGTGGTTTCAGGGAGACCCAGTACTTC. Amino acid sequence: CATSDHRDRGGFRETQYF.